The 28 T cell receptor beta chains in this list originate from one sample, sequenced in a study of T cell responses to AZD1222 COVID-19 vaccine. Sequenced by immunoSEQ multiplex PCR; TCRdb stores in-frame clones only, minus some. Among about 130,000 clones listed, more than 85% were seen once. Sequenced here: peripheral blood, sampled on day 0 of AZD1222 vaccination. These TCRs come from an adult in good health.

V gene TRBV2 combines with J gene TRBJ1-5; D remains unclear. This CDR3 has 17 amino acids. V was cut by 3 bases and J by 1 base, with 16 bases left in between. Germline loops: CDR1 SNHLY, CDR2 FYNNEI. The CDR3: CASSEVGGRMSNQPQHF. Here the CDR3 DNA reads TGTGCCAGCAGTGAGGTCGGAGGGAGAATGAGCAATCAGCCCCAGCATTTT. The full variable domain, with the rest looked up from reference TRBV2 and TRBJ1-5, is EPEVTQTPSHQVTQMGQEVILRCVPISNHLYFYWYRQILGQKVEFLVSFYNNEISEKSEIFDDQFSVERPDGSNFTLKIRSTKLEDSAMYFCASSEVGGRMSNQPQHFGDGTRLSIL.

The V and J genes are TRBV7-2 and TRBJ1-1, with a possible D match to TRBD1 (6 bases). CDR3 length equals 18 residues. V was clipped by 3 bases and J by 4 bases, with 24 bases between them. CDR1 is SGHTA and CDR2 is FQGNSA in the germline V gene. This chain's CDR3 is CASSLGGVRARSATEAFF. The CDR3 DNA is TGTGCCAGCAGCTTGGGGGGCGTGAGGGCCCGTTCCGCCACTGAAGCTTTCTTT.

The CDR3 loop is CASSLQVLGWNEQFF. In DNA, the CDR3 is TGCGCCAGCAGCCTCCAAGTCTTAGGTTGGAATGAGCAGTTCTTC. J is TRBJ2-1 and V is TRBV4-3; D is undetermined. Germline-derived CDR1 and CDR2 are LGHNA and YSLEER. Trimming removed 4 bases from V and 7 bases from J, with 17 bases in between. CDR3 length: 15 residues.

The rearrangement uses TRBV3-1 (or the pseudogene TRBV3-2) and TRBJ1-1; tentatively, D is TRBD1 (5 bases). Trimming shortened V by 2 bases and J by 4 bases, and 11 bases separated the two germline ends. Germline assignment: CDR1 LGHDT and CDR2 YNNKEL (reference sequence). The CDR3 covers 14 residues. The CDR3 here is CASSQNPGGTEAFF. The CDR3 bases are TGTGCCAGCAGCCAAAATCCGGGGGGCACTGAAGCTTTCTTT.

The chain recombines TRBV28 with TRBJ2-1, with 7 bases matching TRBD2. This CDR3 is built from 15 residues. Losses at the gene ends were 5 bases for V and 6 bases for J; bases not matched to a gene: 10. Germline V gene sequence: CDR1 MDHEN, CDR2 SYDVKM. The CDR3 loop is CASSPWTSQANEQFF. CDR3 DNA: TGTGCCAGCAGTCCCTGGACTAGTCAGGCCAATGAGCAGTTCTTC.

The chain links TRBV19 to TRBJ1-6; D may be TRBD1 (6 bases). The CDR3 is 14 amino acids. Germline V gene data show CDR1 as LNHDA and CDR2 as SQIVND (reference sequence). V lost 4 bases and J lost 6, with 10 bases in between. DNA for the CDR3: TGTGCCAGTAGTAGGAGGGGGGTTAATTCACCCCTCCACTTT. It encodes CASSRRGVNSPLHF.

This clone was counted once. The V gene is TRBV6-2 or TRBV6-3, the J gene TRBJ1-6, with D perhaps matching TRBD1 (5 bases). This CDR3 spans 14 amino acids. CDR1 and CDR2 from the germline V gene are MNHEY and SVGEGT. The ends were cut back, 6 bases at V and 19 bases at J, with 25 bases in the middle. The CDR3 DNA sequence: TGTGCCAGCAGCCGTGCCTCCACCGGGACGGAGGCTCACTTT. Translated, it gives CASSRASTGTEAHF.

A single count supports this clone. The chain employs TRBV6-5 and TRBJ1-2, with TRBD1 as a possible D gene (5 bases). The CDR3 is 13 residues long. V shed 6 bases and J shed 8 bases, with 16 bases lying between them. Germline values: CDR1 MNHEY, CDR2 SVGAGI. CDR3 sequence: CASRLVGDRGYTF. CDR3 nucleotides: TGTGCCAGCAGATTAGTAGGGGATCGGGGCTACACCTTC.

This chain uses TRBV12-3 or TRBV12-4 with TRBJ2-2; D is unresolved. CDR3 size: 13 residues. Trimming stripped 2 bases from V and 6 bases from J, with 7 bases between. The CDR3 region has the DNA TGTGCCAGCAGTTTATTCGGTTCCGGGGAGCTGTTTTTT. Translated: CASSLFGSGELFF.

The chain uses TRBV30 and TRBJ1-3; no definite D call. The length of the CDR3 is 17 residues. V was cut by 2 bases and J by 0 bases, with 17 bases left in between. Germline V lookup: CDR1 GTSNPN, CDR2 SVGIG (reference sequence). CDR3 sequence (DNA): TGTGCCTGGAGTATCAGACCAACCGGTATCTCTGGAAACACCATATATTTT. This codes for CAWSIRPTGISGNTIYF.

The gene calls are TRBV9 and TRBJ2-7, with a possible D match to TRBD1 (6 bases). Per germline, CDR1 SGDLS and CDR2 YYNGEE. There are 14 residues in the CDR3. V dropped 4 bases and J dropped 0 bases, with 11 bases sitting between them. CDR3: CASSFGGNSYEQYF. The CDR3 region has the DNA TGTGCCAGCAGCTTTGGGGGCAACTCCTACGAGCAGTACTTC.

The V and J genes are TRBV4-1 and TRBJ1-1; D may be TRBD1 (5 bases). CDR3 length: 14 residues. V lost 5 bases to trimming and J lost 4 bases, with 14 bases between them. CDR1 and CDR2 from the germline V gene are MGHRA and YSYEKL. Written as DNA, the CDR3 is TGCGCCAGCAGCGGACCAACGAGGGGCACTGAAGCTTTCTTT. The encoded protein is CASSGPTRGTEAFF.

The chain combines TRBV7-2 with TRBJ1-3, with D hard to call. Germline V lookup: CDR1 SGHTA, CDR2 FQGNSA. This CDR3 comprises 14 residues. Deletions cut 1 base from V and 9 bases from J, with 13 bases between. CDR3 nucleotides: TGTGCCAGCAGCTTAGGGATGCGGTCCTCCACCATATATTTT. Amino acids: CASSLGMRSSTIYF.

The chain recombines TRBV5-8 with TRBJ1-2; D may be TRBD1 (5 bases). Trimming removed 4 bases from V and 10 bases from J, with 17 bases in between. The V gene's germline CDR1 is SGHTS and CDR2 YDEGEE. The CDR3 loop spans 13 amino acids. For the CDR3, the DNA is TGTGCCAGCAGCATTAAAGGACAAAAGGACTACACCTTC. This sequence encodes CASSIKGQKDYTF. Full variable domain (outside the CDR3, taken from reference TRBV5-8 and TRBJ1-2): EAGVTQSPTHLIKTRGQQATLRCSPISGHTSVYWYQQALGLGLQFLLWYDEGEERNRGNFPPRFSGRQFPNYSSELNVNALELEDSALYLCASSIKGQKDYTFGSGTRLTVV.

The rearrangement joins TRBV28 to TRBJ1-2, with a tentative D call TRBD1 (6 bases). Trimming removed 5 bases at V and 7 bases at J, with 11 bases between. This CDR3 has 12 amino acids. Germline CDR1 MDHEN, CDR2 SYDVKM. The CDR3 reads CASSTGLSGYTF. In nucleotides, the CDR3 is TGTGCCAGCAGTACAGGGTTGTCTGGCTACACCTTC.

The V and J genes are TRBV7-6 and TRBJ2-7; 11 bases are a match to TRBD2. This CDR3 contains 19 residues. Trimming took 5 bases from V and 4 from J; bases not matched to a gene: 19. Germline V gene sequence: CDR1 SGHVS, CDR2 FNYEAQ. The DNA of the CDR3 is TGTGCCAGCAGCCCCCAGACTAGCGGGGCAGGGACGTTTGTTTACGAGCAGTACTTC. Translated: CASSPQTSGAGTFVYEQYF.

The table lists this clone with a count of one. The chain employs TRBV9 and TRBJ1-1, with 7 bases lining up with TRBD1. In germline, CDR1 is SGDLS, CDR2 YYNGEE. V shed 2 bases and J 0 bases; nucleotides not matched to a gene: 4. The CDR3 runs 15 residues. CDR3 amino acids: CASSVQTGMNTEAFF. Written as DNA, the CDR3 is TGTGCCAGCAGCGTGCAGACAGGGATGAACACTGAAGCTTTCTTT.

This chain joins TRBV11-3 and TRBJ1-6; D ambiguous. This CDR3 region has 18 residues. From germline, CDR1 is SGHNT and CDR2 YENEEA. The germline V and J ends were trimmed by 4 bases and 0 bases, with 16 bases remaining between them. DNA for the CDR3: TGTGCCAGCAGCTACTGGAAGGACGCCGCCTCCTATAATTCACCCCTCCACTTT. It encodes CASSYWKDAASYNSPLHF.

The chain uses TRBV3-1 (or the pseudogene TRBV3-2) and TRBJ2-7; 9 bases align to TRBD2. Germline V CDR1 and CDR2: LGHDT, YNNKEL (reference sequence). V was clipped by 4 bases and J by 1 base; unmatched bases: 8. This CDR3 spans 16 amino acids. Here the CDR3 DNA reads TGTGCCAGCAGCCTGGGCATGGGACTAGCATCCTACGAGCAGTACTTC. Translated: CASSLGMGLASYEQYF.

This chain links TRBV6-5 with TRBJ2-3, with D uncertain. The CDR3 totals 13 residues. Trimming pared 2 bases from V and 6 bases from J, leaving 9 bases between. Per germline, CDR1 MNHEY and CDR2 SVGAGI. CDR3: CASSYKPWDTQYF. Written as DNA, the CDR3 is TGTGCCAGCAGTTACAAGCCCTGGGATACGCAGTATTTT.

CDR3 nucleotide sequence: TGTGCCAGCAGCTCCAGGATGAATCAGCCCCAGCATTTT. Protein product: CASSSRMNQPQHF. The genes are TRBV7-2 and TRBJ1-5, with D unresolved. The germline V gene encodes CDR1 SGHTA and CDR2 FQGNSA. The length of the CDR3 is 13 residues. The V gene lost 4 bases and the J gene lost 4 bases, with 8 bases spanning the gap.

The chain links TRBV7-2 to TRBJ1-5; the D is unclear. Trimming pared 2 bases from V and 3 bases from J, leaving 2 bases between. Germline lookup yields CDR1 SGHTA and CDR2 FQGNSA. This CDR3 region has 12 residues. The CDR3 sequence: CASSLSNQPQHF. CDR3 nucleotides: TGTGCCAGCAGCTTATCCAATCAGCCCCAGCATTTT.

The gene calls are TRBV30 and TRBJ1-2, with TRBD1 matching over 11 bases. Trimming at V came to 5 bases and at J to 6 bases, leaving 2 bases not matched to a gene. This CDR3 is 12 amino acids long. Germline V gives CDR1 GTSNPN, CDR2 SVGIG (reference sequence). Here the CDR3 reads CAWGQGANGYTF. The CDR3 bases are TGTGCCTGGGGACAGGGGGCGAATGGCTACACCTTC.

This chain joins TRBV4-1 and TRBJ2-7; 7 nucleotides match TRBD1. Looked up from germline, CDR1 is MGHRA and CDR2 is YSYEKL. Losses at the gene ends were 5 bases for V and 4 bases for J; bases not matched to a gene: 8. This CDR3 has 14 residues. The CDR3 sequence is CASSEGQDLYEQYF. CDR3 DNA: TGCGCCAGCAGCGAAGGACAGGACCTTTACGAGCAGTACTTC.

This chain connects TRBV4-2 to TRBJ2-1; 8 nucleotides line up with TRBD2. Per germline, CDR1 LGHNA and CDR2 YNFKEQ. The V and J ends lost 0 bases and 0 bases, in that order; junction bases with no gene match: 7. CDR3 length equals 18 residues. In nucleotides, the CDR3 is TGTGCCAGCAGCCAAGACCCGTTTAGCGGGGCCTCCTACAATGAGCAGTTCTTC. It is translated as CASSQDPFSGASYNEQFF.

The chain recombines TRBV7-2 with TRBJ1-1, with D unclear. Germline V gene sequence: CDR1 SGHTA, CDR2 FQGNSA. V lost 2 bases and J 4 bases, leaving 17 bases between the germline ends. The length of the CDR3 is 16 residues. CDR3 residues: CASSLKSFGRATEAFF. The CDR3, as DNA: TGTGCCAGCAGCTTAAAGAGTTTTGGGAGGGCCACTGAAGCTTTCTTT.

The chain uses TRBV9 and TRBJ1-6; no clear D. Germline CDR1 is SGDLS and CDR2 is YYNGEE. The CDR3 has 15 amino acids. The V end lost 0 bases, the J end lost 9 bases, and 13 bases lay between the germline ends. CDR3: CASSVAGGMGSPLHF. The CDR3, as DNA: TGTGCCAGCAGCGTAGCAGGAGGTATGGGTTCACCCCTCCACTTT.

The chain is built from TRBV5-5 and TRBJ2-7; D remains ambiguous. The germline V gene encodes CDR1 SGHKS and CDR2 YYEKEE (reference sequence). Trimming cost V 4 bases and J 7 bases, with 12 bases left between them. The CDR3 has 12 amino acids. CDR3 nucleotide sequence: TGTGCCAGCAGCGAAAGCACTGGGGAGCAGTACTTC. It is translated as CASSESTGEQYF.